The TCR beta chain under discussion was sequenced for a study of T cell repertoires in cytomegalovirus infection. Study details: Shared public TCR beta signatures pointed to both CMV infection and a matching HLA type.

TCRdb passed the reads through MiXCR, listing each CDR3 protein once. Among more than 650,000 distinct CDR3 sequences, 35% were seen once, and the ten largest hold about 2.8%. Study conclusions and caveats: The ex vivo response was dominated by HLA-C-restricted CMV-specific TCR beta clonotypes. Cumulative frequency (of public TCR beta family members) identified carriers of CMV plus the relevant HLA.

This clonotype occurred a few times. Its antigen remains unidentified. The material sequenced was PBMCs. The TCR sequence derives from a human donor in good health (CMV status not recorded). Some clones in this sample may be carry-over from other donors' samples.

This CDR3 is CAIQRDRALQETQYF. DNA of the CDR3: TGTGCCATCCAACGCGACAGGGCCCTCCAAGAGACCCAGTACTTC. The chain recombines TRBV10-3 with TRBJ2-5, with 7 bases matching TRBD1. Germline V gene sequence: CDR1 ENHRY, CDR2 SYGVKD. Germline trimming cut 8 bases from V and 1 base from J; bases unmatched to any gene: 10. The CDR3 totals 15 residues.